Below are 3 T cell receptor beta chains sequenced from a single sample in a study of cytomegalovirus exposure and HLA in healthy donors. With 60 Vbeta and 13 Jbeta primers, the PCR was carried out. The method was immunoSEQ multiplex PCR; TCRdb's version includes in-frame clones alone and lacks a portion of them. The sample includes 140,000 to 150,000 clones, roughly 79% seen only once; the top ten take around a tenth. What was sequenced was PBMCs. These receptors originate from a woman in her fifties or sixties in good health and CMV-seropositive.

The J gene is TRBJ2-7, the V gene TRBV11-2; 14 bases are shared with TRBD2. V gave up 7 bases and J gave up 6 bases; unmatched junction bases: 8. CDR1 is SGHAT and CDR2 is FQNNGV in the germline V gene. The CDR3 has 15 amino acids. CDR3 loop: CASTDIGLAGGEQYF. As DNA, the CDR3 is TGTGCCAGCACCGATATAGGACTAGCGGGAGGCGAGCAGTACTTC.

V usage is TRBV7-6 and J usage is TRBJ2-1, with D possibly TRBD2 on 6 matching bases. Germline loops: CDR1 SGHVS, CDR2 FNYEAQ. V gave up 1 base and J gave up 6 bases, with 16 bases separating them. This CDR3 is 16 amino acids long. The CDR3, as DNA: TGTGCCAGCAGCTTAGAATCGGCGGGGCCTCTCAATGAGCAGTTCTTC. It codes for CASSLESAGPLNEQFF.

This clone was detected only a few times. The chain recombines TRBV5-1 with TRBJ1-1, with 8 bases lining up with TRBD1. V lost 2 bases and J lost 1; bases outside the gene matches: 10. Germline V gene data show CDR1 as SGHRS and CDR2 as YFSETQ. This CDR3 is built from 17 residues. The CDR3 nucleotides are TGCGCCAGCAGCTTAATGTTACAGGGGGGAAAGAACACTGAAGCTTTCTTT. Its translation is CASSLMLQGGKNTEAFF.